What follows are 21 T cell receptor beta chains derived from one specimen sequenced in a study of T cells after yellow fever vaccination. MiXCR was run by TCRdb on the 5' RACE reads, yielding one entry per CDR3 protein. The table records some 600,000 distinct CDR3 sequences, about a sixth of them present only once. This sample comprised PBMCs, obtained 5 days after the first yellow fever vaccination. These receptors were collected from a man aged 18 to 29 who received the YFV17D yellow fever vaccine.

The CDR3 DNA is TGTGCCAGCAGCTGGAAGTGGGAGACCCAGTACTTC. Amino acid sequence: CASSWKWETQYF. This chain uses TRBV7-2 with TRBJ2-5; D is unclear. Germline CDR1 is SGHTA and CDR2 is FQGNSA. The CDR3 is 12 amino acids. Trimming shortened V by 4 bases and J by 5 bases, and 8 bases separated the two germline ends.

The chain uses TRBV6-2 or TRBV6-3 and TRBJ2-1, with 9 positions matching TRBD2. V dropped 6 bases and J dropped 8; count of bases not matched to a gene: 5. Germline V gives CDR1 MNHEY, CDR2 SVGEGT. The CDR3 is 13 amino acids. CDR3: CASRAAGGYEQFF. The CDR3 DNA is TGTGCCAGCAGAGCAGCGGGGGGCTATGAGCAGTTCTTC.

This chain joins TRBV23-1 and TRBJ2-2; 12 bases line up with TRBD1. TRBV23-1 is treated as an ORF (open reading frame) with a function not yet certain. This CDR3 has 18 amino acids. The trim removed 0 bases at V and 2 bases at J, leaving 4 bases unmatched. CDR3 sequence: CASSQSGGTGGNTGELFF. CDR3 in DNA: TGCGCCAGCAGTCAATCCGGCGGGACAGGGGGCAACACCGGGGAGCTGTTTTTT.

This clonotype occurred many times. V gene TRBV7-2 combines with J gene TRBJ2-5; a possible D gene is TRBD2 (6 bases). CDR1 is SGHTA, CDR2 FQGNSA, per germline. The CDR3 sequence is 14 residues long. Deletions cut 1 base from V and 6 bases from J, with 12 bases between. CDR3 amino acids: CASSLGLAMQTQYF. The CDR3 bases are TGTGCCAGCAGCTTAGGCCTAGCGATGCAGACCCAGTACTTC.

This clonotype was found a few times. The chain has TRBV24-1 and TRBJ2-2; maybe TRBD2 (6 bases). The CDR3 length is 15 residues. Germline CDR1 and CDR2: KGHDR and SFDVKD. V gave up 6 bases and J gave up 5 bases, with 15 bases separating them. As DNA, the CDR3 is TGTGCCACCAGTCGTGCGGGGCGAGATACCGGGGAGCTGTTTTTT. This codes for CATSRAGRDTGELFF.

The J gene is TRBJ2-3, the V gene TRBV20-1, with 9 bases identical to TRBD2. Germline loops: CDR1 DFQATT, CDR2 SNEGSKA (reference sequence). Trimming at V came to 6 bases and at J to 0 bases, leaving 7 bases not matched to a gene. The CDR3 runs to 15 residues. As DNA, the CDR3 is TGCAGTGCACAAGCGGGGGGCTCTAGCACAGATACGCAGTATTTT. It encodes CSAQAGGSSTDTQYF.

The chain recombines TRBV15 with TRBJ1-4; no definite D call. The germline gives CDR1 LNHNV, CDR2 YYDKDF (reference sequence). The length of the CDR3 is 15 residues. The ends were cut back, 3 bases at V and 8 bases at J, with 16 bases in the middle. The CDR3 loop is CATSSYQVREEKLFF. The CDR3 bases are TGTGCCACCAGCAGTTACCAGGTTCGAGAAGAAAAACTGTTTTTT.

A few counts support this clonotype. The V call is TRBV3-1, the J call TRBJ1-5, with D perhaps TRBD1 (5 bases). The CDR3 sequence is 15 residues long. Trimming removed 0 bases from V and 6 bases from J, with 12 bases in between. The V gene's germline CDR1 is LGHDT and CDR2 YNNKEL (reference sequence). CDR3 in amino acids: CASSQDWGIGQPQHF. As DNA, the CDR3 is TGTGCCAGCAGCCAAGATTGGGGGATCGGTCAGCCCCAGCATTTT.

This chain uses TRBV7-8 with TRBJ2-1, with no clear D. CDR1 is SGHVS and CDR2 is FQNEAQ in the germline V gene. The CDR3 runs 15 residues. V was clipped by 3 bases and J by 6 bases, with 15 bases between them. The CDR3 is CASSLRTLLGNEQFF. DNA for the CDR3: TGTGCCAGCAGCTTGCGAACCCTTCTGGGCAATGAGCAGTTCTTC.

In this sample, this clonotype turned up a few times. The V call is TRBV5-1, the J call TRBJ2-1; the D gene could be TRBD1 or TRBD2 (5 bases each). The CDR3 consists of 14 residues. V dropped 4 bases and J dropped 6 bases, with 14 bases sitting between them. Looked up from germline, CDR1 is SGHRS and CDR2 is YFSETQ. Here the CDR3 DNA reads TGCGCCAGCAGCGAGACGTCAGGGAGCAATGAGCAGTTCTTC. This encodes CASSETSGSNEQFF. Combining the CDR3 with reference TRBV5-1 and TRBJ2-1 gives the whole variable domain KAGVTQTPRYLIKTRGQQVTLSCSPISGHRSVSWYQQTPGQGLQFLFEYFSETQRNKGNFPGRFSGRQFSNSRSEMNVSTLELGDSALYLCASSETSGSNEQFFGPGTRLTVL.

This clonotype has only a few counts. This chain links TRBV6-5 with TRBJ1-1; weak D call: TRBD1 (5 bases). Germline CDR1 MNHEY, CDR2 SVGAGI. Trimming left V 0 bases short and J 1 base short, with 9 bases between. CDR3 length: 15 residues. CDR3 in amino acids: CASSYSGTENTEAFF. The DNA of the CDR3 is TGTGCCAGCAGTTACTCCGGGACCGAGAACACTGAAGCTTTCTTT.

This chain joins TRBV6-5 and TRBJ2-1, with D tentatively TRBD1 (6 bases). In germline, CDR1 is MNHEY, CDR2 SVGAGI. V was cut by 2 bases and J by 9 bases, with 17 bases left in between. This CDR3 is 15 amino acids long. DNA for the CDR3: TGTGCCAGCAGTTACGGGACATCCAAGGGAACTGAGCAGTTCTTC. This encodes CASSYGTSKGTEQFF.

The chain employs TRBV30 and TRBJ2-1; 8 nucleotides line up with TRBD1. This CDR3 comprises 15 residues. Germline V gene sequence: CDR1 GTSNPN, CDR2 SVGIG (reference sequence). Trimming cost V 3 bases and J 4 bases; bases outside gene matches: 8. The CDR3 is CAWSSDRAVYNEQFF. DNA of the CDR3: TGTGCCTGGAGCTCGGACAGGGCCGTTTACAATGAGCAGTTCTTC.

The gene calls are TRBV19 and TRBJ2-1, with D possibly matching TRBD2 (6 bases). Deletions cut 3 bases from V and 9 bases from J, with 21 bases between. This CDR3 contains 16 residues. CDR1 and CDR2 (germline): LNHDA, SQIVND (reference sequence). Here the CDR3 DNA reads TGTGCCAGTAGTATTCTTCTCGGGGCGGGACGGGGTGAGCAGTTCTTC. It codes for CASSILLGAGRGEQFF.

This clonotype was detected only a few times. The CDR3 DNA follows: TGTGCCAGCAGCCCTTATACGGAGGGCGAAAAACTGTTTTTT. It yields the protein CASSPYTEGEKLFF. The V gene is TRBV7-2, the J gene TRBJ1-4; D not resolved. The germline V gene has CDR1 SGHTA and CDR2 FQGNSA. The V gene lost 5 bases and the J gene lost 8 bases, with 15 bases spanning the gap. This CDR3 has 14 residues.

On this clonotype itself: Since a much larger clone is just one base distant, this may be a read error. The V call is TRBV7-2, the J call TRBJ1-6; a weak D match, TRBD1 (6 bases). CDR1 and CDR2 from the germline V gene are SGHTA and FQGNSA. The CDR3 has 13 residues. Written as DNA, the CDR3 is TGTGCCTGCAGCTTCCAGGGGAATTCACCCCTCCACTTT. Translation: CACSFQGNSPLHF. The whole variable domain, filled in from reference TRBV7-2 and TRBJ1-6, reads GAGVSQSPSNKVTEKGKDVELRCDPISGHTALYWYRQSLGQGLEFLIYFQGNSAPDKSGLPSDRFSAERTGGSVSTLTIQRTQQEDSAVYLCACSFQGNSPLHFGNGTRLTVT.

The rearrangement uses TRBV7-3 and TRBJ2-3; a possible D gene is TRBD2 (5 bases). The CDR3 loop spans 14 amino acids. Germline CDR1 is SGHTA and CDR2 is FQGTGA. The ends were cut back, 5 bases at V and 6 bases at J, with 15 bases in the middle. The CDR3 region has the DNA TGTGCCAGCAGCCGGACCAGTCGGAGGGATACGCAGTATTTT. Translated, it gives CASSRTSRRDTQYF.

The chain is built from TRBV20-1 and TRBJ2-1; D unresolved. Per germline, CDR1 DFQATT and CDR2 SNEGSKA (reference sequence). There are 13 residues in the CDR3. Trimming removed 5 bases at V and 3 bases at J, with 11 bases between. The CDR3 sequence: CSAGAYGYNEQFF. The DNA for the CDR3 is TGCAGTGCTGGAGCATACGGCTACAATGAGCAGTTCTTC.

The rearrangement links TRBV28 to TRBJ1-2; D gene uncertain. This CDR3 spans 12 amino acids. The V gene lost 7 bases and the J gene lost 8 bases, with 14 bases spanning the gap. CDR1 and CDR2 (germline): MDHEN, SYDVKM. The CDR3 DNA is TGTGCCAGCACCACCTCCTCTGGAGGCTACACCTTC. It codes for CASTTSSGGYTF.

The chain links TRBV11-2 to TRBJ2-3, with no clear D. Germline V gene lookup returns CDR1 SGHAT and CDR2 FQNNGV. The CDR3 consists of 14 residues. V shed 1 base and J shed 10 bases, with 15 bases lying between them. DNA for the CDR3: TGTGCCAGCAGCTTAGCGGTGAACCTGCCTCCGCAGTATTTT. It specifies CASSLAVNLPPQYF.

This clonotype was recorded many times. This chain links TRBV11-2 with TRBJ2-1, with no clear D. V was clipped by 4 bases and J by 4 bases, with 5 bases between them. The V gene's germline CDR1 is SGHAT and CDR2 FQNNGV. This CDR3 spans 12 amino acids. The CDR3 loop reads CASSSPYNEQFF. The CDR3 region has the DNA TGTGCCAGCAGCTCCCCATACAATGAGCAGTTCTTC.